This T cell receptor beta chain emerged from a study of OX40 agonist ivuxolimab in advanced cancers. Study-level background: In this cohort, patients received ivuxolimab, an agonistic anti-OX40 (CD134) antibody. While on treatment, patients had intravenous ivuxolimab at 0.01 to 10 mg/kg every 2 weeks. Overall study results and limits: Partial responders at 0.1-3.0 mg/kg had among the lowest clonal expansion. The mean number of expanded clones was higher in CD8+ T cells than in CD4+.

Only in-frame clones appear in the TCRdb table, and some are missing; sequencing was by immunoSEQ multiplex PCR. Of some 39,000 clones listed, around 87% are singletons. Germline values: CDR1 KGHSH, CDR2 LQKENI. The CDR3 sequence is 16 residues long. Losses at the gene ends were 2 bases for V and 8 bases for J; bases not matched to a gene: 10. Comments on this clone: Its antigen is currently unknown.

V gene TRBV18 combines with J gene TRBJ1-4, with 8 bases aligning to TRBD1. The receptor was isolated from an adult with an advanced solid tumor such as melanoma, head and neck, liver or kidney cancer. The sample was CD4+ or CD8+ T cells sorted from blood, taken in a trial of the OX40 agonist ivuxolimab. CDR3 region: CASSPDLAGGREKLFF. The CDR3 DNA reads TGTGCCAGCTCACCAGATCTTGCAGGGGGCCGCGAAAAACTGTTTTTT.